This T cell receptor beta chain derives from a study of T cell responses to AZD1222 COVID-19 vaccine. TCRdb's copy holds only in-frame clones and misses some; the assay was immunoSEQ multiplex PCR. This sample yields 95,000 to 100,000 clones, of which 86% are seen a single time; around 1.5% belongs to the top ten. CDR1 SQVTM and CDR2 ANQGSEA come from the germline V gene. V lost 7 bases to trimming and J lost 1 base, with 10 bases between them. CDR3 length: 12 amino acids. The sample in question was peripheral blood, obtained on day 0 of AZD1222 vaccination. V gene TRBV29-1 combines with J gene TRBJ2-5; D remains ambiguous. This receptor was obtained from an adult in good health. The CDR3 DNA follows: TGCAGCGCCAGTCCAGGCCAAGAGACCCAGTACTTC. This encodes CSASPGQETQYF.